This TCR beta chain was recorded in a study of graft-versus-host responses after intestinal transplantation. Whole-study results and caveats: The marrow of recipients harbored GvH clones, and ileum or blood showed some of them first.

In the case of this clone: As yet, its antigen is unknown.

Method: immunoSEQ multiplex PCR; TCRdb's copy keeps in-frame clones and lacks some. The repertoire holds about 93,000 clones, with 85% to 95% as singletons. This CDR3 region has 17 residues. Germline V gives CDR1 SGHVS, CDR2 FNYEAQ. Trimming took off 8 bases at V and 1 base at J, with 22 bases between the two ends. The material sequenced was unstimulated CD8+ T cells sorted from spleen or lymph node cells, taken before intestinal transplant. The sequence came from a human donor who received an intestinal transplant. V and J are TRBV7-6 and TRBJ2-3; D might be TRBD1 (8 bases). The CDR3 DNA reads as TGTGCCAGCTCCTATCCAGGGGGCGCGGGAGGCACAGATACGCAGTATTTT. It specifies CASSYPGGAGGTDTQYF. Complete variable domain (other parts from reference TRBV7-6 and TRBJ2-3): GAGVSQSPRYKVTKRGQDVALRCDPISGHVSLYWYRQALGQGPEFLTYFNYEAQQDKSGLPNDRFSAERPEGSISTLTIQRTEQRDSAMYRCASSYPGGAGGTDTQYFGPGTRLTVL.